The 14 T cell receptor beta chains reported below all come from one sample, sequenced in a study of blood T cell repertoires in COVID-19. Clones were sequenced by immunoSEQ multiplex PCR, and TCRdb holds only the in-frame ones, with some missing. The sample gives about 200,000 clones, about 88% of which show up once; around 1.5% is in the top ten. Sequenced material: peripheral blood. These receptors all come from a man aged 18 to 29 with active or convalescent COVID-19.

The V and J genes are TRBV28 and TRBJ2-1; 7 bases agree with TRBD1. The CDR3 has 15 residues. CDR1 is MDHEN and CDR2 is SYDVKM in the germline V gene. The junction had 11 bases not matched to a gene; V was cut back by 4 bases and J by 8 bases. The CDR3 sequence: CASSWPDRSFDEQFF. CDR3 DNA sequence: TGTGCCAGCAGTTGGCCGGACAGGTCGTTCGATGAGCAGTTCTTC.

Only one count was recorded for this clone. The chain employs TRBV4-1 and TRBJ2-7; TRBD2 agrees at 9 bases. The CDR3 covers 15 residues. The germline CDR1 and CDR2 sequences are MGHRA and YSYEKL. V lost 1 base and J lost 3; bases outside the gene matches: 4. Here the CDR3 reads CASSQGLADIYEQYF. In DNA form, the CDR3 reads TGCGCCAGCAGCCAAGGACTAGCGGACATCTACGAGCAGTACTTC.

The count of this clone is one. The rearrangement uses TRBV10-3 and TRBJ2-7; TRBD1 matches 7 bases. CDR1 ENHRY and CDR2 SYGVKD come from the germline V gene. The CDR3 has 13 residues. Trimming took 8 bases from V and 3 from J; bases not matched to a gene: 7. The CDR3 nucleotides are TGTGCCATCGCCCCGGACAGGAACTACGAGCAGTACTTC. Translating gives CAIAPDRNYEQYF.

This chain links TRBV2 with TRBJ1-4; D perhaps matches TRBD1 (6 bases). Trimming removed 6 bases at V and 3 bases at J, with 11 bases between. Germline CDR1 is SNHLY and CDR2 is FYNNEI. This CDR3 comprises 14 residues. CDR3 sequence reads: CASSLNRANEKLFF. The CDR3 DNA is TGTGCCAGCAGCCTGAACAGGGCTAATGAAAAACTGTTTTTT.

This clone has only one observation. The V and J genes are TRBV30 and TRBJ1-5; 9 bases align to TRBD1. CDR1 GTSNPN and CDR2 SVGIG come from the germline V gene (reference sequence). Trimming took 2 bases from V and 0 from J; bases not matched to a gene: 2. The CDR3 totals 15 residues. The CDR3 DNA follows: TGTGCCTGGAGTAAGGACAGGGGTAGCAATCAGCCCCAGCATTTT. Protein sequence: CAWSKDRGSNQPQHF.

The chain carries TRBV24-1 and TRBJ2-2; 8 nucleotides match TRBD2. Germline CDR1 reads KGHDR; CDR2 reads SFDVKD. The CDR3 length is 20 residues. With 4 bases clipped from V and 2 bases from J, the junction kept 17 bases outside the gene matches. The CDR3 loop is CATSELSVLAAGGNTGELFF. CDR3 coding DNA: TGTGCCACCAGTGAACTCTCCGTACTAGCCGCGGGAGGCAACACCGGGGAGCTGTTTTTT.

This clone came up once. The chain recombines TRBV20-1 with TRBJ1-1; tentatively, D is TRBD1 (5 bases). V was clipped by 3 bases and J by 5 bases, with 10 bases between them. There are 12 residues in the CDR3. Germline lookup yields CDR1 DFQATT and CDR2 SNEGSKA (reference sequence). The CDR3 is CSASRGGTEAFF. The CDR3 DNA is TGCAGTGCTAGTCGGGGGGGTACTGAAGCTTTCTTT.

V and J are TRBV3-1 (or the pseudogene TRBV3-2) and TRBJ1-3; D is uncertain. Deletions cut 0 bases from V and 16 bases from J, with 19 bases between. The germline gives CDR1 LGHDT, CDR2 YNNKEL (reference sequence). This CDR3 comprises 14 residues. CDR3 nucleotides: TGTGCCAGCAGCCAAGATTCCAGGTCTCCGCCGGGGTATTTT. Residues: CASSQDSRSPPGYF.

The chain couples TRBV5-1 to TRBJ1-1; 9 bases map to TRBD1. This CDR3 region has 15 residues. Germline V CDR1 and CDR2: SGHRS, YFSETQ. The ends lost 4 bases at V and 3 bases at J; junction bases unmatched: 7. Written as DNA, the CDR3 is TGCGCCAGCAGCCCAGGGACAGGGCTATACACTGAAGCTTTCTTT. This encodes CASSPGTGLYTEAFF.

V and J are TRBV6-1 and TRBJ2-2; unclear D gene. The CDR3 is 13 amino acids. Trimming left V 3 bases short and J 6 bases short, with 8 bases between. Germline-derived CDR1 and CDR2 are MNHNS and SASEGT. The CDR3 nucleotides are TGTGCCAGCAGTGACCTACGGGCCGGGGAGCTGTTTTTT. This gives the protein CASSDLRAGELFF.

The CDR3 sequence is CASGLVLFGRGRSKETQYF. CDR3 nucleotides: TGTGCTAGTGGTTTGGTACTCTTCGGGAGAGGGAGATCCAAAGAGACCCAGTACTTC. This chain connects TRBV12-5 to TRBJ2-5, with a possible D match to TRBD2 (6 bases). CDR1 LGHNT and CDR2 FRNRAP come from the germline V gene. This CDR3 spans 19 amino acids. Trimming removed 0 bases from V and 3 bases from J, with 23 bases in between.

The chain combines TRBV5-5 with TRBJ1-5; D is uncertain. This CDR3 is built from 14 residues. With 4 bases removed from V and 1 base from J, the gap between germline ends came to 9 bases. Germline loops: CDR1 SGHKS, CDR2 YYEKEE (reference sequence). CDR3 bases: TGTGCCAGCAGCCCGGGTCACAGCAATCAGCCCCAGCATTTT. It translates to CASSPGHSNQPQHF. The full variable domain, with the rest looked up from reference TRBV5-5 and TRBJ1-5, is DAGVTQSPTHLIKTRGQQVTLRCSPISGHKSVSWYQQVLGQGPQFIFQYYEKEERGRGNFPDRFSARQFPNYSSELNVNALLLGDSALYLCASSPGHSNQPQHFGDGTRLSIL.

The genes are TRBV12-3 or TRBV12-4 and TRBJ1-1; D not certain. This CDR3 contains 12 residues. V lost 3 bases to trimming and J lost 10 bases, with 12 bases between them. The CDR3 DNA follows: TGTGCCAGCAGTTTTCCGGGGTCGGGAGCTTTCTTT. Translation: CASSFPGSGAFF.

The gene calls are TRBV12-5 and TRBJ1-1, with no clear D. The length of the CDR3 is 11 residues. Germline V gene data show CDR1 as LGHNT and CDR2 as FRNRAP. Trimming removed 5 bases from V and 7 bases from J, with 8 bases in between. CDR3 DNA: TGTGCTAGTGGTCTAGGATATGAAGCTTTCTTT. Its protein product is CASGLGYEAFF.